This note documents a single T cell receptor beta chain sequence. The target of this receptor is not known. No base qualities exist here, and no much larger clone lies one base off it. The sample is drawn from a study of T cells after yellow fever vaccination (dated by TCRdb to about 2019). Study-level background: Libraries from fractions with low cell numbers were prepared with the SMART-Seq v4 Ultra Low Input RNA kit. To track T-cell clones before and after primary and booster YFV17D yellow fever vaccination, bulk TCR alpha and beta repertoires were sequenced longitudinally. Blood was collected at multiple timepoints before and after primary and secondary immunization, and bulk PBMC replicates and cell subsets were isolated. Two healthy male donors, one aged 18 to 29 and one aged 30 to 40 years, were included in the cohort.

Overall study results and their limits: A small fraction of clonotypes appeared in both the CD4 and CD8 compartments, likely as a result of convergent recombination. The secondary T-cell response was weaker than the primary response but faster, peaking on day 5 instead of day 15. Computational filtering was required because FACS-sorted repertoires could contain abundant contaminating clonotypes from the bulk population. Only two donors were included in the study, so the extent to which the findings can be generalized is limited. Most clones expanded after primary vaccination (96% of CD4 and around 88% of CD8) were re-detected after the booster, suggesting that broad memory maintenance occurred.

TCRdb records Illumina NovaSeq 6000 as the sequencer. TCR cDNA was synthesized by 5'RACE template switching, through which a universal primer site and unique molecular identifiers were introduced. Priming of cDNA synthesis was performed from both the TCR alpha and TCR beta constant segments. Library amplification involved two PCR steps, and the second step added sample barcodes and sequencing adapters. Sequencing of the libraries was done on either Illumina HiSeq 2500 (2x100 bp) or NovaSeq (2x150 bp). Concerning the study's data processing: Reads were demultiplexed and collapsed into UMI consensus sequences with MIGEC, and V(D)J alignment was performed with MiXCR. Using edgeR on replicate PBMC samples, clonotypes were called vaccine-responding if FDR was below 0.01 and the log2 fold change was above 5 up to day 15. CD4 or CD8 identity was assigned to each bulk clonotype according to whether the clonotype was present at higher abundance in the sequenced CD4 repertoire or the sequenced CD8 repertoire. In TCRdb, the public reads were trimmed at Q25 with fastp and aligned with MiXCR, with productive beta chains retained. A single entry per CDR3 protein holds the most common genes and DNA from its merged rows. V and J calls and clone size were set by TCRdb, not the authors. This sample lists around 300,000 distinct CDR3 sequences; about 4% were detected once. The ten largest clones take up under 30% of the sample.

The treatment or condition label, as the study defines it: live attenuated yellow fever vaccine strain. Two biological replicates of bulk PBMCs were collected at each blood-draw timepoint. A standard Ficoll-Paque protocol was used to isolate PBMCs from peripheral blood. TriZol was used to extract RNA from bulk PBMCs, CD4 and CD8 fractions, and dextramer-positive and dextramer-negative fractions. Measured from the cysteine to the phenylalanine, the CDR3 is 16 residues long. Of the read, only the CDR3 DNA is kept; its 48 bases are in frame from base 1. Via the germline V gene, CDR1 is SGHDT and CDR2 YYEEEE. Compared with germline, V lacks 3 bases and J lacks 2 bases; bases without a gene match: 11.

The origin of this receptor is a man younger than 35 who received the YFV17D yellow fever vaccine. The chain employs TRBV5-6 and TRBJ2-7, with TRBD2 matching 7 junction bases. The starting material was PBMCs, obtained 5 days after the yellow fever booster vaccination. The CDR3 has the sequence CASSWAGGSRAYEQYF. The DNA reads as follows: TGTGCCAGCAGCTGGGCGGGCGGGAGCAGGGCCTACGAGCAGTACTTC.